This T cell receptor beta chain was sequenced in a study of CD8+ T cells in alopecia areata. Deletions cut 6 bases from V and 3 bases from J, with 4 bases between. The germline gives CDR1 GTSNPN, CDR2 SVGIG (reference sequence). The CDR3 consists of 10 residues. It was cDNA, reverse transcribed from extracted RNA, that served as the sequencing template. TCRdb's copy holds only in-frame clones and misses some; the assay was immunoSEQ multiplex PCR. Of about 130,000 clones detected, about 49% appear once; the ten largest clones hold around 20%. The V and J genes are TRBV30 and TRBJ2-3; no clear D. Sequences were derived from CD8+ T cells sorted from blood, sampled at week 0. This receptor was obtained from a human donor with alopecia areata. The DNA of the CDR3 is TGTGCCTGCGATACAGATACGCAGTATTTT. Translation gives CACDTDTQYF.